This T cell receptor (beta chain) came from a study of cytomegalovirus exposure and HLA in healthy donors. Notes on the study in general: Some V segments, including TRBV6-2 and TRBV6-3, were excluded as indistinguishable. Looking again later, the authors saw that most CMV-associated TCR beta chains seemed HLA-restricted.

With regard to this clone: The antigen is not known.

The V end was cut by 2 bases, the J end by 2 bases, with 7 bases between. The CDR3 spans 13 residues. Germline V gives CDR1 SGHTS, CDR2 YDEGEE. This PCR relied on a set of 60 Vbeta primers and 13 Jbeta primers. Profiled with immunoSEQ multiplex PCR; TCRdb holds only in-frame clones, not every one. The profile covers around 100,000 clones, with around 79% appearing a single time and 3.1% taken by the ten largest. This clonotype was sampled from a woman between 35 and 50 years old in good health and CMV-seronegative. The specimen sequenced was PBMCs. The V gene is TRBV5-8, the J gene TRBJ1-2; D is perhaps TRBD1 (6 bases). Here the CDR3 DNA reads TGTGCCAGCAGCTTTACAGGGAACTATGGCTACACCTTC. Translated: CASSFTGNYGYTF.